The 3 T cell receptor beta chains below were found in one sample sequenced in a study of cytomegalovirus exposure and HLA in healthy donors. With 60 Vbeta and 13 Jbeta primers, the PCR was carried out. Some clones are missing from TCRdb's copy, which holds only in-frame ones; the method was immunoSEQ multiplex PCR. This table has around 100,000 clones, about 61% appearing once. Sequences were obtained from PBMCs. Every receptor here comes from a man between 18 and 29 years old in good health and CMV-seropositive.

The V gene is TRBV7-8, the J gene TRBJ2-3; 10 positions agree with TRBD2. CDR1 and CDR2 (germline): SGHVS, FQNEAQ. The CDR3 length is 15 residues. The V gene end was trimmed by 6 bases and the J gene end by 2 bases; junction bases not matched to a gene: 5. The CDR3 sequence is CASRFTSGDTDTQYF. The CDR3 DNA reads as TGTGCCAGCAGATTTACTAGCGGGGACACAGATACGCAGTATTTT.

Only a few counts were recorded for this clone. V usage is TRBV7-9 and J usage is TRBJ1-2, with TRBD1 matching 10 bases. The V segment lost 8 bases and the J segment 5 bases; nucleotides outside the gene matches: 5. Germline values: CDR1 SEHNR, CDR2 FQNEAQ (reference sequence). There are 13 residues in the CDR3. The CDR3 region is CASLGQGRYGYTF. The CDR3 DNA sequence: TGTGCCAGCCTGGGACAGGGGCGGTATGGCTACACCTTC.

The chain recombines TRBV9 with TRBJ1-3; D is perhaps TRBD1 (5 bases). CDR3 size: 15 residues. Deletions cut 1 base from V and 4 bases from J, with 12 bases between. Germline lookup yields CDR1 SGDLS and CDR2 YYNGEE. CDR3 DNA: TGTGCCAGCAGCGTAAAGGGGCAAACCGGAAACACCATATATTTT. This translates into CASSVKGQTGNTIYF.